The 17 T cell receptor beta chains below all came from one sample that was sequenced in a study of T cells after posttransplantation cyclophosphamide. Method: immunoSEQ multiplex PCR; TCRdb's copy keeps in-frame clones and lacks some. In total the sample includes 10,000 to 13,000 clones, none of them seen once. Busulfan-fludarabine conditioning, marrow transplant, and cyclophosphamide on days +3 and +4 were administered. The material was PBMCs, obtained after allogeneic stem cell transplant with posttransplant cyclophosphamide. Every receptor here comes from a female patient aged 40-49 years who received an allogeneic stem cell transplant from a related donor, was CMV-positive, and had no GVHD. Some T cells may be graft donor cells.

This clone occurred many times. The chain is built from TRBV28 and TRBJ2-7, with D perhaps matching TRBD2 (6 bases). This CDR3 spans 12 amino acids. Germline V gene data show CDR1 as MDHEN and CDR2 as SYDVKM. Trimming removed 1 base from V and 5 bases from J, with 6 bases in between. DNA of the CDR3: TGTGCCAGCAGTTTATCGGGGGACGAGCAGTACTTC. This encodes CASSLSGDEQYF.

The table lists this clone with many counts. The CDR3 here is CASSSTGRWQYF. CDR3 nucleotides: TGTGCCAGCAGTAGCACAGGGCGGTGGCAGTACTTC. The chain couples TRBV27 to TRBJ2-7, with a possible D match to TRBD1 (6 bases). Germline V lookup: CDR1 MNHEY, CDR2 SMNVEV (reference sequence). Trimming took 5 bases from V and 9 from J, leaving 14 bases between them. The CDR3 is made up of 12 amino acids.

The sample holds many counts of this clone. The V and J genes are TRBV27 and TRBJ1-5, with D unresolved. Trimming took off 6 bases at V and 3 bases at J, with 15 bases between the two ends. Germline lookup yields CDR1 MNHEY and CDR2 SMNVEV (reference sequence). CDR3 length: 15 residues. The CDR3 coding sequence is TGTGCCAGCAGGGCGACCAGAGGTTCCAATCAGCCCCAGCATTTT. Protein product: CASRATRGSNQPQHF.

The chain uses TRBV5-1 and TRBJ2-7; TRBD2 matches at 16 bases. V gave up 2 bases and J gave up 5 bases; unmatched junction bases: 7. Per germline, CDR1 SGHRS and CDR2 YFSETQ. There are 17 residues in the CDR3. The CDR3 DNA reads as TGCGCCAGCAGCTTAGGGACTAGCGGGAGGGCCGGGCACGAGCAGTACTTC. Translating gives CASSLGTSGRAGHEQYF.

Ten or more counts support this clone. The gene calls are TRBV28 and TRBJ2-1; 10 nucleotides align to TRBD2. The CDR3 runs to 15 residues. The V gene's germline CDR1 is MDHEN and CDR2 SYDVKM. V shed 2 bases, J shed 7 bases, and the junction held 5 bases outside the gene matches. CDR3 amino acids: CASSLGAGGRNEQFF. The CDR3 DNA reads as TGTGCCAGCAGTTTAGGAGCGGGAGGGAGAAATGAGCAGTTCTTC.

This clone showed up many times. CDR3 region: CASSLYGGGDEQYF. The CDR3 DNA reads TGCGCCAGCAGCTTGTATGGGGGAGGGGACGAGCAGTACTTC. The gene calls are TRBV5-1 and TRBJ2-7, with 7 nucleotides matching TRBD2. Germline-derived CDR1 and CDR2 are SGHRS and YFSETQ. With 1 base clipped from V and 5 bases from J, the junction kept 6 bases outside the gene matches. The CDR3 runs 14 residues.

This clone was seen many times. The V call is TRBV28, the J call TRBJ2-7; 9 bases are a match to TRBD1. The germline V gene encodes CDR1 MDHEN and CDR2 SYDVKM. The CDR3 is 13 amino acids. V lost 7 bases to trimming and J lost 3 bases; unmatched junction nucleotides: 4. The CDR3: CASKTGGIYEQYF. CDR3 in DNA: TGTGCCAGCAAGACAGGGGGTATCTACGAGCAGTACTTC. The full variable domain, with the rest looked up from reference TRBV28 and TRBJ2-7, is DVKVTQSSRYLVKRTGEKVFLECVQDMDHENMFWYRQDPGLGLRLIYFSYDVKMKEKGDIPEGYSVSREKKERFSLILESASTNQTSMYLCASKTGGIYEQYFGPGTRLTVT.

This clone showed up many times. The rearrangement uses TRBV29-1 and TRBJ2-1; tentative D call: TRBD2 (5 bases). Trimming took off 7 bases at V and 2 bases at J, with 18 bases between the two ends. CDR3 length: 15 amino acids. CDR1 and CDR2 from the germline V gene are SQVTM and ANQGSEA. The CDR3 nucleotides are TGCAGCGGCCTCGAGCGGCCCGGACCCTACAATGAGCAGTTCTTC. It specifies CSGLERPGPYNEQFF.

The table lists this clone with many counts. This chain connects TRBV5-6 to TRBJ1-5, with D uncertain. CDR1 and CDR2 (germline): SGHDT, YYEEEE. V lost 1 base and J lost 5, with 13 bases in between. This CDR3 comprises 15 residues. The DNA of the CDR3 is TGTGCCAGCAGCTTGAGAGGGCGTAAGTATCAGCCCCAGCATTTT. It translates to CASSLRGRKYQPQHF.

This clone was picked up a small number of times. This chain joins TRBV25-1 and TRBJ2-1; 9 bases line up with TRBD2. The ends lost 3 bases at V and 4 bases at J; junction bases unmatched: 4. CDR3 length equals 15 residues. CDR1 MGHDK and CDR2 SYGVNS come from the germline V gene. In DNA form, the CDR3 reads TGTGCCAGCAGTGAGGGACTAGCAGATTACAATGAGCAGTTCTTC. Amino acids: CASSEGLADYNEQFF.

This clone appeared many times. The chain is built from TRBV7-7 and TRBJ2-2, with a tentative D call TRBD1 (6 bases). The CDR3 is made up of 16 amino acids. Germline CDR1 and CDR2: SSHAT and FNYEAQ (reference sequence). V was trimmed by 5 bases and J by 4 bases, leaving 17 bases between them. The CDR3 sequence: CASSIDQGLLTGELFF. The CDR3 bases are TGTGCCAGCAGCATAGACCAGGGGCTACTCACCGGGGAGCTGTTTTTT.

There are many counts of this clone. The rearrangement links TRBV29-1 to TRBJ2-7, with D perhaps matching TRBD1 (6 bases). With 2 bases removed from V and 0 bases from J, the gap between germline ends came to 8 bases. CDR1 is SQVTM, CDR2 ANQGSEA, per germline. CDR3 length equals 13 residues. CDR3 protein: CSVEPDSSYEQYF. CDR3 sequence (DNA): TGCAGCGTTGAACCGGACAGCTCCTACGAGCAGTACTTC.

This clone has a count of ten or more. This chain uses TRBV29-1 with TRBJ2-1, with 8 bases identical to TRBD1. The CDR3 spans 13 residues. Trimming removed 4 bases from V and 7 bases from J; junction bases left unmatched: 6. CDR1 and CDR2 from the germline V gene are SQVTM and ANQGSEA. Here the CDR3 reads CSVVRQGLNEQFF. CDR3 sequence (DNA): TGCAGCGTTGTGAGACAGGGGTTGAATGAGCAGTTCTTC.

This clone was seen ten or more times. The gene calls are TRBV7-6 and TRBJ2-7, with 12 positions matching TRBD2. The CDR3 covers 15 residues. The J segment lost 3 bases and the V segment lost 1 base, leaving 1 base of the junction unmatched. Germline V gives CDR1 SGHVS, CDR2 FNYEAQ. Here the CDR3 reads CASSLETSGSYEQYF. CDR3 sequence (DNA): TGTGCCAGCAGCTTAGAGACTAGCGGGAGCTACGAGCAGTACTTC.

This clone has ten or more counts. V is TRBV9 and J is TRBJ1-2; TRBD1 might be the D (5 bases). V dropped 0 bases and J dropped 8 bases, with 14 bases sitting between them. The CDR3 sequence is 14 residues long. Per the germline V gene, CDR1 is SGDLS and CDR2 is YYNGEE. CDR3 in amino acids: CASSVALLTDGYTF. CDR3 coding DNA: TGTGCCAGCAGCGTAGCCCTTTTGACAGACGGCTACACCTTC.

This clone has at least ten counts. This chain connects TRBV10-1 to TRBJ1-1, with 7 nucleotides matching TRBD1. Germline CDR1 reads WNHNN; CDR2 reads SYGVQD (reference sequence). Trimming cost V 8 bases and J 4 bases; bases outside gene matches: 7. This CDR3 is built from 13 residues. The CDR3 spells CASSSGGITEAFF. The DNA for the CDR3 is TGCGCCAGCTCATCAGGGGGTATCACTGAAGCTTTCTTT.

The V gene is TRBV7-9, the J gene TRBJ2-3; TRBD2 might be the D (7 bases). Germline lookup yields CDR1 SEHNR and CDR2 FQNEAQ (reference sequence). The CDR3 is 15 amino acids. Trimming removed 4 bases from V and 1 base from J, with 12 bases in between. Written as DNA, the CDR3 is TGTGCCAGCAGCTGGGGGGGCGGGGGCACAGATACGCAGTATTTT. Protein product: CASSWGGGGTDTQYF. Drawing the rest from reference TRBV7-9 and TRBJ2-3, the complete variable domain is DTGVSQNPRHKITKRGQNVTFRCDPISEHNRLYWYRQTLGQGPEFLTYFQNEAQLEKSRLLSDRFSAERPKGSFSTLEIQRTEQGDSAMYLCASSWGGGGTDTQYFGPGTRLTVL.